The 4 T cell receptor beta chains below come from one sample, sequenced in a study of cytomegalovirus exposure and HLA in healthy donors. 13 Jbeta primers and 60 Vbeta primers were used for the PCR. Profiling relied on immunoSEQ multiplex PCR, and the TCRdb table lists in-frame clones only, not all of them. The sample has about 120,000 clones; about 79% are singletons. Material for sequencing was PBMCs. All receptors come from a human donor in good health.

This clone has just a few counts. The chain uses TRBV27 and TRBJ2-2; tentative D call: TRBD1 (5 bases). V lost 2 bases, J lost 5 bases, and 12 bases lay in between. Germline loops: CDR1 MNHEY, CDR2 SMNVEV (reference sequence). The CDR3 is 15 residues long. The CDR3 region is CASSLRWSGTGELFF. The CDR3 DNA reads TGTGCCAGCAGTTTAAGGTGGTCAGGGACCGGGGAGCTGTTTTTT.

This rearrangement joins TRBV28 to TRBJ2-5, with 9 bases fitting TRBD2. This CDR3 spans 17 amino acids. Per the germline V gene, CDR1 is MDHEN and CDR2 is SYDVKM. J lost 5 bases, V lost 2 bases, and 12 bases had no gene match. CDR3 protein: CASSLSGSGGRGETQYF. For the CDR3, the DNA is TGTGCCAGCAGTTTAAGTGGGAGCGGGGGGCGGGGGGAGACCCAGTACTTC.

The chain couples TRBV6-5 to TRBJ2-7; TRBD1 matches at 7 bases. The CDR3 runs to 14 residues. V dropped 6 bases and J dropped 5; count of bases not matched to a gene: 10. CDR1 is MNHEY and CDR2 is SVGAGI in the germline V gene. The CDR3 spells CASSPGTAFHEQYF. CDR3 nucleotide sequence: TGTGCCAGCAGCCCCGGGACAGCTTTCCACGAGCAGTACTTC.

The CDR3 is CAIRDSGAYSYEQYF. The CDR3 region has the DNA TGTGCCATCAGGGATAGCGGGGCCTACTCCTACGAGCAGTACTTC. This chain links TRBV10-3 with TRBJ2-7; 8 bases fit TRBD2. Germline assignment: CDR1 ENHRY and CDR2 SYGVKD. The CDR3 consists of 15 residues. V lost 6 bases, J lost 0 bases, and 7 bases stayed unmatched.